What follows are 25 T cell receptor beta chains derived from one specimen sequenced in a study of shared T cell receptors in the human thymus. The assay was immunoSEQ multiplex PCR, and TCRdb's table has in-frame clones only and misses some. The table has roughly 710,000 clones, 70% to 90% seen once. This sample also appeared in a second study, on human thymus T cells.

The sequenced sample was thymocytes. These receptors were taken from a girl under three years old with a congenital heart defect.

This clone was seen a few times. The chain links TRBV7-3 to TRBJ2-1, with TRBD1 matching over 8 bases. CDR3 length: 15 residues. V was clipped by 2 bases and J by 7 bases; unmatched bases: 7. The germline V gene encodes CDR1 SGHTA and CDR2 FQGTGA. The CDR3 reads CASSLGRGRENEQFF. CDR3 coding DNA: TGTGCCAGCAGCTTAGGCAGGGGGCGCGAAAATGAGCAGTTCTTC.

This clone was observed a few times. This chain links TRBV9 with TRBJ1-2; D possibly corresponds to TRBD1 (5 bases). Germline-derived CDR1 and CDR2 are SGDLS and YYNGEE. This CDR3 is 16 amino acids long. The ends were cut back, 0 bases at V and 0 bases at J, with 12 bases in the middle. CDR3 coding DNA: TGTGCCAGCAGCGTAGTCAGGGTAATAGCTAACTATGGCTACACCTTC. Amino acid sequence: CASSVVRVIANYGYTF.

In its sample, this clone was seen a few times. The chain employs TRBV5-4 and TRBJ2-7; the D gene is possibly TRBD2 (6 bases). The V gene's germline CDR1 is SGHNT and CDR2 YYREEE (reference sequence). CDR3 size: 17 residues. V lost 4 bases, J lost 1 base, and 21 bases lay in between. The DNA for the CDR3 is TGTGCCAGCAGCGCCCAATCGTCCGGGACTGATTCCTACGAGCAGTACTTC. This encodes CASSAQSSGTDSYEQYF. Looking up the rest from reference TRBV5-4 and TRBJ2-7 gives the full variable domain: ETGVTQSPTHLIKTRGQQVTLRCSSQSGHNTVSWYQQALGQGPQFIFQYYREEENGRGNFPPRFSGLQFPNYSSELNVNALELDDSALYLCASSAQSSGTDSYEQYFGPGTRLTVT.

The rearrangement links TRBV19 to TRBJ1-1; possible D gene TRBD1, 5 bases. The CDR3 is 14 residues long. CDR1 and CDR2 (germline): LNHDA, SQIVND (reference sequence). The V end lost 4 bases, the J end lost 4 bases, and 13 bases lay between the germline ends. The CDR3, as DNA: TGTGCCAGTAGTACGGTGGGGGGTAGCACTGAAGCTTTCTTT. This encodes CASSTVGGSTEAFF. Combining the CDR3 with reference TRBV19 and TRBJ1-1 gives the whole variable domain DGGITQSPKYLFRKEGQNVTLSCEQNLNHDAMYWYRQDPGQGLRLIYYSQIVNDFQKGDIAEGYSVSREKKESFPLTVTSAQKNPTAFYLCASSTVGGSTEAFFGQGTRLTVV.

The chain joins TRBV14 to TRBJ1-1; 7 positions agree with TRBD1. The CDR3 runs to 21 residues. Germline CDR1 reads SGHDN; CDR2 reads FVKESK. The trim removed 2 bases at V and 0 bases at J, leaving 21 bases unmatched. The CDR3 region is CASSQRPTTGPVMSLNTEAFF. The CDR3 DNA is TGTGCCAGCAGCCAAAGACCAACGACAGGGCCGGTGATGAGTTTGAACACTGAAGCTTTCTTT.

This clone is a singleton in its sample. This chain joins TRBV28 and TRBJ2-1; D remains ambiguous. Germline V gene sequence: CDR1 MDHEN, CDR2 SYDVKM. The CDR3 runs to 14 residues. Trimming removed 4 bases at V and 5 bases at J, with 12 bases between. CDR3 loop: CASSSNSSDNEQFF. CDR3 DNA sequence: TGTGCCAGCAGTTCCAATAGCAGTGACAATGAGCAGTTCTTC.

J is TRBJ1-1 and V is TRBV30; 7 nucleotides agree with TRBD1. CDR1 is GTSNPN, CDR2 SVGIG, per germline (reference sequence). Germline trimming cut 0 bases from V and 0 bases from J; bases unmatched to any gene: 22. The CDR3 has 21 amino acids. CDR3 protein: CAWSVVPRMTLTGWLNTEAFF. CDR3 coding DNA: TGTGCCTGGAGTGTAGTGCCCAGGATGACTCTGACAGGGTGGCTGAACACTGAAGCTTTCTTT.

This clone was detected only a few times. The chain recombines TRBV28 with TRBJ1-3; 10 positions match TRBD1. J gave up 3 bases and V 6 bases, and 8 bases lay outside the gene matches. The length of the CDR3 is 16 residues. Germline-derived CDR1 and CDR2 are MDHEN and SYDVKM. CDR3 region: CASSPDRGLGGNTIYF. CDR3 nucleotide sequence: TGTGCCAGCAGCCCCGACAGGGGGCTTGGTGGAAACACCATATATTTT.

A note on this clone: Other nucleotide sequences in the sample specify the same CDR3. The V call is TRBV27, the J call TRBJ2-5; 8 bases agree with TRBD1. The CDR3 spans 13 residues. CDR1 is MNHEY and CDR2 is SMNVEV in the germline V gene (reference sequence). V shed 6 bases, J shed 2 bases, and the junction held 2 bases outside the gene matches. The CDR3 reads CASSRQGQETQYF. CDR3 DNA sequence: TGTGCCAGCAGCCGACAGGGGCAAGAGACCCAGTACTTC.

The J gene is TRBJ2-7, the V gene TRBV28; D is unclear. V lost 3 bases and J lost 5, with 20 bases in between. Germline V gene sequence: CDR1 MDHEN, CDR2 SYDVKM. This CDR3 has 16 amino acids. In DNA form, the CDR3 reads TGTGCCAGCAGTTTTAAGAGGAGACTGAACCCCCACGAGCAGTACTTC. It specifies CASSFKRRLNPHEQYF. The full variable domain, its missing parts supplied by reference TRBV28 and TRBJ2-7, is DVKVTQSSRYLVKRTGEKVFLECVQDMDHENMFWYRQDPGLGLRLIYFSYDVKMKEKGDIPEGYSVSREKKERFSLILESASTNQTSMYLCASSFKRRLNPHEQYFGPGTRLTVT.

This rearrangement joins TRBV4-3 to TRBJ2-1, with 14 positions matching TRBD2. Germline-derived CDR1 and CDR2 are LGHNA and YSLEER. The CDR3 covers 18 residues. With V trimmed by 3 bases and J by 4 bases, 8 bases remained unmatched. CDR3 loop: CASSQGTSGGLLYNEQFF. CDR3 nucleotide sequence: TGCGCCAGCAGCCAGGGGACTAGCGGGGGACTTCTTTACAATGAGCAGTTCTTC.

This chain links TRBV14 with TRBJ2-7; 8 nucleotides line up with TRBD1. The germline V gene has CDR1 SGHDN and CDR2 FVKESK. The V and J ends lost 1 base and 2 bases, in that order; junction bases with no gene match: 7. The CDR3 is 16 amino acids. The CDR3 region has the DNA TGTGCCAGCAGCCAAGGATCCGGGACAGGTGCCTACGAGCAGTACTTC. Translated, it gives CASSQGSGTGAYEQYF.

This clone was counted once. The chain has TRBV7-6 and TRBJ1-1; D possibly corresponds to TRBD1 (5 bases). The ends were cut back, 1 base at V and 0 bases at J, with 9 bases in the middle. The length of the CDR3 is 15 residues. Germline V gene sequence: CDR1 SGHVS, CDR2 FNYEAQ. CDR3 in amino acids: CASSLGEGMNTEAFF. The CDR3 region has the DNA TGTGCCAGCAGCTTAGGGGAGGGGATGAACACTGAAGCTTTCTTT.

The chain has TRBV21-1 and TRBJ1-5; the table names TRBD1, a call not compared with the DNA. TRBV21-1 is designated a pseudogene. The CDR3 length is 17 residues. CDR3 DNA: TGTGCCAGCAGCGCATACAGGGGGCCCGCGGTAAATCAGCCCCAGCATTTT. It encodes CASSAYRGPAVNQPQHF.

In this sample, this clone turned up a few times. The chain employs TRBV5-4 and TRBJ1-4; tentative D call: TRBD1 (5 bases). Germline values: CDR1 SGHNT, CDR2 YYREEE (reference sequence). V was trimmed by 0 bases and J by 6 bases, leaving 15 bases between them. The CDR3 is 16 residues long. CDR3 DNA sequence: TGTGCCAGCAGCTTGGATGTGAGGGGAGGTGATGAAAAACTGTTTTTT. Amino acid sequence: CASSLDVRGGDEKLFF.

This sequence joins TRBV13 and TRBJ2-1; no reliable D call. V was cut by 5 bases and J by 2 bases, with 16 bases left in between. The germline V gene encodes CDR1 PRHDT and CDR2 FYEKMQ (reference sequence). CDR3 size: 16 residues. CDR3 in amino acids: CASSPLRSPAYNEQFF. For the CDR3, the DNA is TGTGCCAGCAGCCCTCTTAGATCCCCGGCCTACAATGAGCAGTTCTTC.

The CDR3 protein is CASTHRQGRDEQYF. DNA of the CDR3: TGTGCCAGCACCCACCGACAGGGCCGGGACGAGCAGTACTTC. This rearrangement joins TRBV27 to TRBJ2-7, with 7 bases that match TRBD1. Germline CDR1 and CDR2: MNHEY and SMNVEV (reference sequence). The CDR3 loop spans 14 amino acids. V trimming: 7 bases; J trimming: 5 bases; junction bases outside the gene matches: 11.

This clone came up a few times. The CDR3 nucleotides are TGTGCCACCAGCAGAGGAACGGGGGGGCAAGTAAATGAGCAGTTCTTC. Translating it yields CATSRGTGGQVNEQFF. This chain links TRBV15 with TRBJ2-1; TRBD2 agrees at 8 bases. V shed 1 base and J 7 bases; nucleotides not matched to a gene: 9. The CDR3 covers 16 residues. Germline V gives CDR1 LNHNV, CDR2 YYDKDF (reference sequence).

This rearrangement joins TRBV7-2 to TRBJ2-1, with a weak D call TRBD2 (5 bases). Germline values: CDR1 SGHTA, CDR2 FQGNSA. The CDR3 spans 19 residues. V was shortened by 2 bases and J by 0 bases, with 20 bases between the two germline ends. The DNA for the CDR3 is TGTGCCAGCAGCTTACGGCGGATTAGAGGGAACCACTCCTACAATGAGCAGTTCTTC. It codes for CASSLRRIRGNHSYNEQFF.

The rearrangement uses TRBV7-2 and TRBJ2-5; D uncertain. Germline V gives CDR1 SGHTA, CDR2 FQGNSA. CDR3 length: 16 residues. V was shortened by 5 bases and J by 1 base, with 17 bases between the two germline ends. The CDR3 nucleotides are TGTGCCAGCAGCCGAGGTCGGTCCGGTCCCCAAGAGACCCAGTACTTC. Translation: CASSRGRSGPQETQYF. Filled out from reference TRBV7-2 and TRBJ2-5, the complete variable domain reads GAGVSQSPSNKVTEKGKDVELRCDPISGHTALYWYRQSLGQGLEFLIYFQGNSAPDKSGLPSDRFSAERTGGSVSTLTIQRTQQEDSAVYLCASSRGRSGPQETQYFGPGTRLLVL.

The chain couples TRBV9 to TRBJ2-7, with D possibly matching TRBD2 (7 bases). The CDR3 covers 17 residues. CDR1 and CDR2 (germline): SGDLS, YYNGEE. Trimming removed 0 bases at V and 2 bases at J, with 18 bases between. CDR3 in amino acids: CASSVERGGSRAYEQYF. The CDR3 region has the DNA TGTGCCAGCAGCGTAGAGAGGGGGGGCAGCAGAGCCTACGAGCAGTACTTC.

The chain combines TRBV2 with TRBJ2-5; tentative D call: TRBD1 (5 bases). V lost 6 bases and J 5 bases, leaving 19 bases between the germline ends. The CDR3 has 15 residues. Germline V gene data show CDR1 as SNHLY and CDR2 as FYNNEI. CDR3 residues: CASSGKGQGLETQYF. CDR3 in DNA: TGTGCCAGCAGCGGAAAGGGGCAGGGATTGGAGACCCAGTACTTC.

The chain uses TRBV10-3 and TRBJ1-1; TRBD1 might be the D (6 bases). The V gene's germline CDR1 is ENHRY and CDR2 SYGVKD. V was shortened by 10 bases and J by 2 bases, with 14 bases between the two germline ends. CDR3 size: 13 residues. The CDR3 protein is CANADSLNTEAFF. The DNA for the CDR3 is TGTGCCAACGCGGACAGCCTTAACACTGAAGCTTTCTTT.

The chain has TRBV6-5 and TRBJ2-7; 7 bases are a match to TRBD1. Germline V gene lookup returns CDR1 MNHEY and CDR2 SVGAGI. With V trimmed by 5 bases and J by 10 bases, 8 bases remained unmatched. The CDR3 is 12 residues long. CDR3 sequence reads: CASSPQGIGQYF. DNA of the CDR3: TGTGCCAGCAGTCCACAGGGGATTGGACAGTACTTC.

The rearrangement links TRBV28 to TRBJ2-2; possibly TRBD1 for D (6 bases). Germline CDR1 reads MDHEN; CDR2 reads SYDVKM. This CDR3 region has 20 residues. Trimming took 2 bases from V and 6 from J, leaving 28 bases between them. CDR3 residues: CASSLVLSCQTGPTAGELFF. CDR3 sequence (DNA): TGTGCCAGCAGTTTAGTGCTTTCGTGTCAGACAGGCCCTACGGCCGGGGAGCTGTTTTTT.